These 18 T cell receptor beta chains came from one sample sequenced in a study of T cells after somatic rescue of genetic block. Profiling relied on immunoSEQ multiplex PCR, and the TCRdb table lists in-frame clones only, not all of them. The sample records 110,000 or so clones, 85% to 95% being singletons. Input material: peripheral blood mononuclear cells (PBMCs). These receptors were obtained from a young woman.

The chain couples TRBV6-6 to TRBJ1-2; maybe TRBD1 (6 bases). This CDR3 has 15 amino acids. Trimming took 2 bases from V and 2 from J, leaving 12 bases between them. Germline values: CDR1 MNHNY, CDR2 SVGAGI (reference sequence). The CDR3 DNA reads as TGTGCCAGCAGTTACCGGACAGCCTTAAACTATGGCTACACCTTC. Translation: CASSYRTALNYGYTF.

The gene calls are TRBV11-3 and TRBJ2-1; D ambiguous. Trimming removed 6 bases at V and 0 bases at J, with 21 bases between. This CDR3 is 18 amino acids long. Germline CDR1 reads SGHNT; CDR2 reads YENEEA. The CDR3 coding sequence is TGTGCCAGCAGTCCCACGAGCTTAAACGTCATCTCCTACAATGAGCAGTTCTTC. Protein product: CASSPTSLNVISYNEQFF.

The V and J genes are TRBV7-8 and TRBJ1-2; D might be TRBD1 (5 bases). Germline loops: CDR1 SGHVS, CDR2 FQNEAQ. V shed 1 base and J shed 0 bases, with 12 bases lying between them. The CDR3 loop spans 16 amino acids. The CDR3 is CASSLDRQPSNYGYTF. CDR3 nucleotide sequence: TGTGCCAGCAGCTTAGATAGACAGCCGTCTAACTATGGCTACACCTTC.

V usage is TRBV27 and J usage is TRBJ2-5; 9 nucleotides line up with TRBD2. This CDR3 is built from 16 residues. Germline values: CDR1 MNHEY, CDR2 SMNVEV (reference sequence). The V segment lost 2 bases and the J segment 0 bases; nucleotides outside the gene matches: 4. In DNA form, the CDR3 reads TGTGCCAGCAGTTTAGCGGGGGGGACGTACCAAGAGACCCAGTACTTC. As protein: CASSLAGGTYQETQYF.

The chain links TRBV9 to TRBJ2-7, with D possibly TRBD1 on 5 matching bases. V was pared by 7 bases and J by 4 bases, with 9 bases between. Germline-derived CDR1 and CDR2 are SGDLS and YYNGEE. The CDR3 sequence is 11 residues long. Here the CDR3 reads CASGKGYEQYF. DNA for the CDR3: TGTGCCAGCGGAAAGGGGTACGAGCAGTACTTC.

The CDR3 DNA follows: TGTGCCAGCTCACCAGAGGCTGGGGCCAACGTCCTGACTTTC. Translating it yields CASSPEAGANVLTF. This sequence joins TRBV18 and TRBJ2-6; D unresolved. CDR1 and CDR2 from the germline V gene are KGHSH and LQKENI. This CDR3 has 14 residues. V was pared by 2 bases and J by 2 bases, with 4 bases between.

V and J are TRBV5-1 and TRBJ1-3, with TRBD1 identical over 11 bases. The CDR3 consists of 16 residues. J lost 4 bases, V lost 0 bases, and 3 bases had no gene match. From germline, CDR1 is SGHRS and CDR2 YFSETQ. The CDR3 region is CASSLEGQGAGNTIYF. CDR3 nucleotide sequence: TGCGCCAGCAGCTTGGAAGGACAGGGGGCAGGAAACACCATATATTTT.

The J gene is TRBJ1-6, the V gene TRBV19; 10 bases agree with TRBD1. Trimming at V came to 5 bases and at J to 7 bases, leaving 11 bases not matched to a gene. The germline CDR1 and CDR2 sequences are LNHDA and SQIVND (reference sequence). CDR3 length: 17 residues. CDR3 in amino acids: CASSPRDRGYSNSPLHF. The CDR3, as DNA: TGTGCCAGTAGTCCCCGGGACAGGGGCTATAGCAATTCACCCCTCCACTTT.

This chain joins TRBV25-1 and TRBJ2-5, with D perhaps being TRBD1 or TRBD2 (5 bases each). The V end was cut by 1 base, the J end by 0 bases, with 12 bases between. The CDR3 consists of 16 residues. Germline V CDR1 and CDR2: MGHDK, SYGVNS. The CDR3 DNA sequence: TGTGCCAGCAGTGAATTTAAGGGACCGTACCAAGAGACCCAGTACTTC. Residues: CASSEFKGPYQETQYF.

The chain joins TRBV5-1 to TRBJ2-3; D may be TRBD1 (6 bases). The CDR3 has 13 residues. V was clipped by 0 bases and J by 8 bases, with 10 bases between them. Germline CDR1 is SGHRS and CDR2 is YFSETQ. The CDR3 loop is CASSLEGGGTQYF. The CDR3 DNA follows: TGCGCCAGCAGCTTGGAAGGGGGTGGTACGCAGTATTTT.

The chain employs TRBV30 and TRBJ1-1; 8 nucleotides match TRBD1. V trimming: 4 bases; J trimming: 1 base; junction bases outside the gene matches: 2. CDR3 length: 13 amino acids. The germline V gene encodes CDR1 GTSNPN and CDR2 SVGIG (reference sequence). CDR3 sequence: CAWTQGGNTEAFF. In DNA form, the CDR3 reads TGTGCCTGGACACAGGGGGGGAACACTGAAGCTTTCTTT. Based on the CDR3 plus reference TRBV30 and TRBJ1-1, the full variable domain is SQTIHQWPATLVQPVGSPLSLECTVEGTSNPNLYWYRQAAGRGLQLLFYSVGIGQISSEVPQNLSASRPQDRQFILSSKKLLLSDSGFYLCAWTQGGNTEAFFGQGTRLTVV.

This clone has a single count. The rearrangement uses TRBV5-6 and TRBJ1-4; D might be TRBD1 (5 bases). The V and J ends lost 4 bases and 8 bases respectively, with 21 bases between them. Germline lookup yields CDR1 SGHDT and CDR2 YYEEEE. The CDR3 is 16 residues long. The CDR3 loop is CASSPTKVGGEEKLFF. CDR3 DNA: TGTGCCAGCAGCCCGACAAAGGTTGGGGGGGAAGAAAAACTGTTTTTT.

V usage is TRBV5-1 and J usage is TRBJ1-2; a weak D match, TRBD1 (6 bases). CDR1 is SGHRS and CDR2 is YFSETQ in the germline V gene. With 4 bases removed from V and 4 bases from J, the gap between germline ends came to 14 bases. The length of the CDR3 is 14 residues. The CDR3 loop is CASSLRTVSYGYTF. DNA of the CDR3: TGCGCCAGCAGCCTCCGGACAGTAAGCTATGGCTACACCTTC.

CDR3: CASSLLVGTGELDGYTF. CDR3 DNA: TGTGCCAGCAGTTTACTCGTTGGGACAGGGGAATTGGATGGCTACACCTTC. This chain joins TRBV28 and TRBJ1-2; 10 bases align to TRBD1. The CDR3 has 17 residues. Germline CDR1 MDHEN, CDR2 SYDVKM. J was trimmed by 6 bases and V by 2 bases; bases with no gene match: 12.

V usage is TRBV7-3 and J usage is TRBJ2-3; possibly TRBD1 for D (5 bases). Germline V lookup: CDR1 SGHTA, CDR2 FQGTGA. Deletions cut 5 bases from V and 9 bases from J, with 12 bases between. The CDR3 covers 12 residues. Written as DNA, the CDR3 is TGTGCCAGCAGCCCCGGACAAGAGACGCAGTATTTT. Encoded protein: CASSPGQETQYF.

The V and J genes are TRBV12-5 and TRBJ2-5, with 8 bases matching TRBD1. From germline, CDR1 is LGHNT and CDR2 FRNRAP. V lost 5 bases and J lost 3; bases outside the gene matches: 2. The CDR3 runs 13 residues. As DNA, the CDR3 is TGTGCTAGTGGTCCGACAGGGGAAGAGACCCAGTACTTC. As protein: CASGPTGEETQYF. The full variable domain, completed using reference TRBV12-5 and TRBJ2-5, is DARVTQTPRHKVTEMGQEVTMRCQPILGHNTVFWYRQTMMQGLELLAYFRNRAPLDDSGMPKDRFSAEMPDATLATLKIQPSEPRDSAVYFCASGPTGEETQYFGPGTRLLVL.

This chain connects TRBV2 to TRBJ2-7, with D unresolved. Trimming removed 8 bases from V and 3 bases from J, with 8 bases in between. Germline V lookup: CDR1 SNHLY, CDR2 FYNNEI. The CDR3 runs to 11 residues. The CDR3 DNA reads as TGTGCCAGCTCCGATTTCTACGAGCAGTACTTC. Protein sequence: CASSDFYEQYF.

The chain couples TRBV7-2 to TRBJ2-3; possible D gene TRBD2, 5 bases. The germline CDR1 and CDR2 sequences are SGHTA and FQGNSA. The CDR3 contains 14 residues. Trimming pared 5 bases from V and 2 bases from J, leaving 11 bases between. In DNA form, the CDR3 reads TGTGCCAGCAGCCCTGTAGCGAACACAGATACGCAGTATTTT. Its protein product is CASSPVANTDTQYF.